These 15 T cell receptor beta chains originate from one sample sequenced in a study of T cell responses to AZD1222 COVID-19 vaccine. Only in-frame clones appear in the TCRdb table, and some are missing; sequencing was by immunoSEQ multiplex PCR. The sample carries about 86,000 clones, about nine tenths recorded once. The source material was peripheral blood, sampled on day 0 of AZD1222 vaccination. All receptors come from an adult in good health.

The CDR3 sequence is CASRGTGGADTQYF. The CDR3 bases are TGTGCCAGCAGGGGAACAGGGGGAGCAGATACGCAGTATTTT. The chain is built from TRBV13 and TRBJ2-3; 8 nucleotides align to TRBD1. Germline assignment: CDR1 PRHDT and CDR2 FYEKMQ (reference sequence). The CDR3 has 14 residues. Trimming at V came to 6 bases and at J to 4 bases, leaving 6 bases not matched to a gene.

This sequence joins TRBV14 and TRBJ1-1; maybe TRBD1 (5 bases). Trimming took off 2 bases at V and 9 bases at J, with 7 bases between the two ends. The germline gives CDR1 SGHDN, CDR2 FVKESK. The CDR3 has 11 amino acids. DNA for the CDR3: TGTGCCAGCAGCCAATGGGGGAAAGCTTTCTTT. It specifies CASSQWGKAFF.

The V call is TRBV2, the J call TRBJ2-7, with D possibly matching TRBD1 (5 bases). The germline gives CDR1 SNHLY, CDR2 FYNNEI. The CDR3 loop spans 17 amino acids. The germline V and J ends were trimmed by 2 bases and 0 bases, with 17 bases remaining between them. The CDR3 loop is CASSEWQGRQASYEQYF. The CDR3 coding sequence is TGTGCCAGCAGTGAATGGCAGGGAAGACAAGCCTCCTACGAGCAGTACTTC.

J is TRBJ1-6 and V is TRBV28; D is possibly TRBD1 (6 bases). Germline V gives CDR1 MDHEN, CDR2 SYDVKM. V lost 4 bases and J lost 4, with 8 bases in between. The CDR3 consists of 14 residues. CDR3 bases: TGTGCCAGCAGTTCCAGGGGATATAATTCACCCCTCCACTTT. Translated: CASSSRGYNSPLHF. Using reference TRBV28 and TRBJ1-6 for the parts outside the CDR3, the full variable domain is DVKVTQSSRYLVKRTGEKVFLECVQDMDHENMFWYRQDPGLGLRLIYFSYDVKMKEKGDIPEGYSVSREKKERFSLILESASTNQTSMYLCASSSRGYNSPLHFGNGTRLTVT.

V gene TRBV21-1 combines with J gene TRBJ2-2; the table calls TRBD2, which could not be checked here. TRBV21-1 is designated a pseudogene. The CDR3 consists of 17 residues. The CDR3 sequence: CASSKVWVAPTPGELFF. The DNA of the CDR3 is TGTGCCAGCAGCAAAGTTTGGGTAGCACCTACACCCGGGGAGCTGTTTTTT.

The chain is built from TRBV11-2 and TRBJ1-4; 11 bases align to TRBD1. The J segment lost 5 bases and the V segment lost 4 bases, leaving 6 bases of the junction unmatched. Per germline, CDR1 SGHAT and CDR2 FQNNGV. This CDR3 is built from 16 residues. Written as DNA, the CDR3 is TGTGCCAGCAGCTCGGGACAGGGGGGAAGAAATGAAAAACTGTTTTTT. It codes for CASSSGQGGRNEKLFF.

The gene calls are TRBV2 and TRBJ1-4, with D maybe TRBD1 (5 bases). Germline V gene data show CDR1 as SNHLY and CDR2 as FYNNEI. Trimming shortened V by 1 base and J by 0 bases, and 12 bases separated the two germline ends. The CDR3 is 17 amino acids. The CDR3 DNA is TGTGCCAGCAGTGAAGTCCTAGGCAGGGCAACTAATGAAAAACTGTTTTTT. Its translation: CASSEVLGRATNEKLFF.

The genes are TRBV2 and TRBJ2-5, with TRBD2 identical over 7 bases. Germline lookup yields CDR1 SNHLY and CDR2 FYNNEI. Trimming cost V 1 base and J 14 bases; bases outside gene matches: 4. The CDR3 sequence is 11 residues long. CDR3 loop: CASSEERGSYF. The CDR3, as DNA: TGTGCCAGCAGTGAAGAGCGGGGCTCCTACTTC.

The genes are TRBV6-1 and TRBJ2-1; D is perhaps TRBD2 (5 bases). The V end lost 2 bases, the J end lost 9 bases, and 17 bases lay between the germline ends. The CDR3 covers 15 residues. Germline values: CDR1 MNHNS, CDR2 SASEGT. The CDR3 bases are TGTGCCAGCAGTGAATCGTCGGGGTCCCTGGGTGAGCAGTTCTTC. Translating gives CASSESSGSLGEQFF.

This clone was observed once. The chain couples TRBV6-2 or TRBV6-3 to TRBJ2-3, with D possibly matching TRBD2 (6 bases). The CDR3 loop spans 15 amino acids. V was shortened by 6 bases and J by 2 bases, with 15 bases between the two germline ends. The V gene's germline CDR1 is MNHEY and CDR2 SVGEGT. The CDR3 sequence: CASSLEGKNTDTQYF. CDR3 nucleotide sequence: TGTGCCAGCAGCTTGGAGGGGAAAAACACAGATACGCAGTATTTT.

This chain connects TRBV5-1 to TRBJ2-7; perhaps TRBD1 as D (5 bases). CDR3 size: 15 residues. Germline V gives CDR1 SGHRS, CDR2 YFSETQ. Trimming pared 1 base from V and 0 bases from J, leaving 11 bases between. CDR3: CASSLQGVSSYEQYF. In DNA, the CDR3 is TGCGCCAGCAGCTTGCAGGGTGTAAGCTCCTACGAGCAGTACTTC.

The CDR3 spells CASSQGRETQYF. CDR3 nucleotide sequence: TGCGCCAGCAGTCAGGGGAGAGAGACCCAGTACTTC. The chain uses TRBV10-1 and TRBJ2-5, with a weak D call TRBD1 (6 bases). The germline gives CDR1 WNHNN, CDR2 SYGVQD (reference sequence). V lost 5 bases to trimming and J lost 4 bases, with 8 bases between them. This CDR3 has 12 amino acids.

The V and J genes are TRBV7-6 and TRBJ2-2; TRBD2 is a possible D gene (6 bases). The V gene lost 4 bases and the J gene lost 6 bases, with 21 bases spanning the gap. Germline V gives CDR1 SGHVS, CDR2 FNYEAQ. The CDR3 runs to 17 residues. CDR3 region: CASSSGLMAGSSGELFF. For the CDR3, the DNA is TGTGCCAGCAGCTCGGGACTGATGGCAGGGAGCTCCGGGGAGCTGTTTTTT.

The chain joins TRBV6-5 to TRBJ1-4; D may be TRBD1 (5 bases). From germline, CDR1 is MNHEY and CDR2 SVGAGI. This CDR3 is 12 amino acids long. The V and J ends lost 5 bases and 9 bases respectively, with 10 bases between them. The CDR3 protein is CASSPRGKKLFF. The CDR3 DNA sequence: TGTGCCAGCAGTCCCCGGGGGAAAAAACTGTTTTTT.

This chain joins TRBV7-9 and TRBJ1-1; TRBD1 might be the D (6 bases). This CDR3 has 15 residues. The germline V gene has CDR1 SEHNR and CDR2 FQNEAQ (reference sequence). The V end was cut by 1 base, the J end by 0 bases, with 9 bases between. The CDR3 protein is CASSLEGTLNTEAFF. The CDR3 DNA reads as TGTGCCAGCAGCTTAGAAGGGACATTGAACACTGAAGCTTTCTTT.